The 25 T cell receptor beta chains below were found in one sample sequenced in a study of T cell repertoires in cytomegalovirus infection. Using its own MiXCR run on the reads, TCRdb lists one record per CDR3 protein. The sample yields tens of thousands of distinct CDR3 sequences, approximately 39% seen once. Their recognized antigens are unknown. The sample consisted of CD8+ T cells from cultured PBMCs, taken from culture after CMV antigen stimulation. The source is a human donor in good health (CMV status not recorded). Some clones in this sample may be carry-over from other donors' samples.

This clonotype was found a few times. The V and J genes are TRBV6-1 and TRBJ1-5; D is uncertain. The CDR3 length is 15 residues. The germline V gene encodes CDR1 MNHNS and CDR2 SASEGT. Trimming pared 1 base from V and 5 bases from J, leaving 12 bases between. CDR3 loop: CASSEGLNPHQPQHF. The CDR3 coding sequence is TGTGCCAGCAGTGAAGGCTTGAATCCCCATCAGCCCCAGCATTTT.

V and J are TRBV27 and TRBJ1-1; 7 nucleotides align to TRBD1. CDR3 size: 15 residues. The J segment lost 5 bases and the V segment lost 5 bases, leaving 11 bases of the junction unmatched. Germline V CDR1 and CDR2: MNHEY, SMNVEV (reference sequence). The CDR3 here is CASSVSGQRETEAFF. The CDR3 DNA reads TGTGCCAGCAGTGTCTCGGGACAGAGGGAGACTGAAGCTTTCTTT.

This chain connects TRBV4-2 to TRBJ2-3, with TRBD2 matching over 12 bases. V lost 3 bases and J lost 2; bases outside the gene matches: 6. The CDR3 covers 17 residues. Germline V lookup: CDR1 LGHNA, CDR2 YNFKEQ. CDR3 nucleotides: TGTGCCAGCAGCCAGCCACTAGCGGGGGGCCTCACAGATACGCAGTATTTT. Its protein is CASSQPLAGGLTDTQYF.

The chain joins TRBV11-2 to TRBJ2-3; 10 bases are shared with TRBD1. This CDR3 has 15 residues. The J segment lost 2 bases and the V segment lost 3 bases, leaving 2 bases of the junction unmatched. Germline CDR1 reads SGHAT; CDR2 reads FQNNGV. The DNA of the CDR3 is TGTGCCAGCAGCTTTGGACAGGGGGTCACAGATACGCAGTATTTT. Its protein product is CASSFGQGVTDTQYF.

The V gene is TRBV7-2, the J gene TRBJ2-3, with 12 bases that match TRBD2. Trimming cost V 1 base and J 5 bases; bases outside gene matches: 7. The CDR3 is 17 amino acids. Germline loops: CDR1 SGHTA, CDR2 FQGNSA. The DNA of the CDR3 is TGTGCCAGCAGCTTAGGGAGACTAGCGGGGGTAGGAGATACGCAGTATTTT. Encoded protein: CASSLGRLAGVGDTQYF.

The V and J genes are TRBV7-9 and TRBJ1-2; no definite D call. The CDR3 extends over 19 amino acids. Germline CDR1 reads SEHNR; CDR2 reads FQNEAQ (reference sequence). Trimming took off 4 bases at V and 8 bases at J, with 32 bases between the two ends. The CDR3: CASSSTAGSSPPQQGGYTF. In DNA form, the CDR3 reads TGTGCCAGCAGCTCCACAGCCGGGAGCAGCCCTCCTCAGCAAGGAGGCTACACCTTC.

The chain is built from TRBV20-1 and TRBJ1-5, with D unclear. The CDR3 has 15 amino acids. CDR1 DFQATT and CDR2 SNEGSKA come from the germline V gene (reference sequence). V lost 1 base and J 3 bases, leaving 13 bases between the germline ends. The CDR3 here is CSARAEAVVNQPQHF. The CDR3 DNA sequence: TGCAGTGCTAGAGCTGAGGCAGTCGTCAATCAGCCCCAGCATTTT.

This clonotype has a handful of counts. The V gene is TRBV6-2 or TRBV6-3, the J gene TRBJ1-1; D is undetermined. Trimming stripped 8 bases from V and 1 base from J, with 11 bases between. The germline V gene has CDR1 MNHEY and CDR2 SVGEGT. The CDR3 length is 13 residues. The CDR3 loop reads CASGMDANTEAFF. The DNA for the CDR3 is TGTGCCAGCGGCATGGACGCGAACACTGAAGCTTTCTTT.

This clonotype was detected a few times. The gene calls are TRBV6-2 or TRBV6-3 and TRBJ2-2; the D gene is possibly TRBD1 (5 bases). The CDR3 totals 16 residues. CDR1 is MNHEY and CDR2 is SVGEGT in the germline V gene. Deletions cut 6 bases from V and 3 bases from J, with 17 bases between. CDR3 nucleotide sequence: TGTGCCAGCAGCCCCAATACAGGATCCTACACCGGGGAGCTGTTTTTT. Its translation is CASSPNTGSYTGELFF.

CDR3 protein: CASIKTEEQFF. DNA for the CDR3: TGTGCCAGCATCAAGACAGAAGAGCAGTTCTTC. The chain carries TRBV12-3 or TRBV12-4 and TRBJ2-1; tentatively, D is TRBD1 (5 bases). CDR3 size: 11 residues. Trimming stripped 7 bases from V and 10 bases from J, with 11 bases between.

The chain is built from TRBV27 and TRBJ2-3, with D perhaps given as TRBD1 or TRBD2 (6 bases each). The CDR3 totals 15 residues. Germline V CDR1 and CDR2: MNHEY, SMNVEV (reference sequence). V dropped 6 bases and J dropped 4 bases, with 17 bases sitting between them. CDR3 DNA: TGTGCCAGCAGCCTCTTGGGGGGCCGTCCAGATACGCAGTATTTT. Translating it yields CASSLLGGRPDTQYF.

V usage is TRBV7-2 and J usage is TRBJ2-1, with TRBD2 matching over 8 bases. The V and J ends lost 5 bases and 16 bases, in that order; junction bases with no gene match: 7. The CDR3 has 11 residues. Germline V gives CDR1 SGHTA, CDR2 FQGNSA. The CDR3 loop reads CASSQRGPVFF. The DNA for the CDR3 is TGTGCCAGCAGCCAGCGGGGGCCGGTATTCTTC.

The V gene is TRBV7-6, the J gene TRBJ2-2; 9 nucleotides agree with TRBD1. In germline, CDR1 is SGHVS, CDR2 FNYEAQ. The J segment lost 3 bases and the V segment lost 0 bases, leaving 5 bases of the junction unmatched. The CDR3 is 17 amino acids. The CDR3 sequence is CASSLAEQGADTGELFF. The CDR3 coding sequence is TGTGCCAGCAGCTTAGCTGAACAGGGGGCGGACACCGGGGAGCTGTTTTTT.

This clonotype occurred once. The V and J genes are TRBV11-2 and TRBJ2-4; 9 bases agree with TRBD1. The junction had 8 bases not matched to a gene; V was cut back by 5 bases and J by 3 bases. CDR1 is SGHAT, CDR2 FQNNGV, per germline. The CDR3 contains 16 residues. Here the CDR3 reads CASSITGGAGKNIQYF. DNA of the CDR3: TGTGCCAGCAGCATTACAGGGGGCGCGGGCAAAAACATTCAGTACTTC.

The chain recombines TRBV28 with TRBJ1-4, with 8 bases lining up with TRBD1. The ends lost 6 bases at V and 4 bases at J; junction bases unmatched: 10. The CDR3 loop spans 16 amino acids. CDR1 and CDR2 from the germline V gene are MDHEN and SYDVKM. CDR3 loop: CASRFPGQGSNEKLFF. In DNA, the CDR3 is TGTGCCAGCAGATTCCCTGGACAGGGAAGTAATGAAAAACTGTTTTTT.

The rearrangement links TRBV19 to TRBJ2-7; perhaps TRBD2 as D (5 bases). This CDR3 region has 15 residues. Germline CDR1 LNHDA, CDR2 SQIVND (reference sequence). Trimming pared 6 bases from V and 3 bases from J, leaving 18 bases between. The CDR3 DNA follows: TGTGCCAGTAGCGTGTCAGAGGGTTTCCGCTACGAGCAGTACTTC. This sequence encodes CASSVSEGFRYEQYF.

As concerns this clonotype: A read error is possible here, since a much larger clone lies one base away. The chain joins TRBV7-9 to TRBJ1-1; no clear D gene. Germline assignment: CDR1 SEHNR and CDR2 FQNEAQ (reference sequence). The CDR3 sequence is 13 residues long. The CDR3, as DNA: TGTGCCAGCAGCTTAGGCCCTAACACTGGAGCTTTCTTT. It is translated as CASSLGPNTGAFF.

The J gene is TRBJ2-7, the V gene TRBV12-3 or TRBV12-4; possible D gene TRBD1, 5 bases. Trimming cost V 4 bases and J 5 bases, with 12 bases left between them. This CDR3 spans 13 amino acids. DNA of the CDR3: TGTGCCAGCAGTTACGGCCCGACAGACGAGCAGTACTTC. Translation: CASSYGPTDEQYF.

The DNA of the CDR3 is TGTGCCAGCAGTTTAGAAAACCGCGCAGGCGAGACCCAGTACTTC. Translated: CASSLENRAGETQYF. V and J are TRBV28 and TRBJ2-5; D not certain. This CDR3 contains 15 residues. Germline loops: CDR1 MDHEN, CDR2 SYDVKM. V was trimmed by 2 bases and J by 5 bases, leaving 15 bases between them.

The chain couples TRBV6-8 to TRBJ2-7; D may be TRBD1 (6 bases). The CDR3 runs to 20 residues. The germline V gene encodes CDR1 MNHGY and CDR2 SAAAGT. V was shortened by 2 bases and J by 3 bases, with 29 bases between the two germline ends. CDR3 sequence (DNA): TGTGCCAGCAGTTACCTTACAATGCGAAGACAGGCGCTACCCCTCTACGAGCAGTACTTC. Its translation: CASSYLTMRRQALPLYEQYF.

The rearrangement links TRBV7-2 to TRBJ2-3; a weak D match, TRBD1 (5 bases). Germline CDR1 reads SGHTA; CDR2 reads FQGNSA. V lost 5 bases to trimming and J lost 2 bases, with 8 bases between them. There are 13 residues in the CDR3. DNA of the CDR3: TGTGCCAGCAGCATGGACAACACAGATACGCAGTATTTT. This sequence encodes CASSMDNTDTQYF.

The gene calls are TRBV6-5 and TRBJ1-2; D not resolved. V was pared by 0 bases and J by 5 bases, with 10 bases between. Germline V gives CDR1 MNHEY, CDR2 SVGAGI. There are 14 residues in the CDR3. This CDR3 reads CASSYSGGRYGYTF. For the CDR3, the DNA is TGTGCCAGCAGTTACTCCGGCGGCCGGTATGGCTACACCTTC.

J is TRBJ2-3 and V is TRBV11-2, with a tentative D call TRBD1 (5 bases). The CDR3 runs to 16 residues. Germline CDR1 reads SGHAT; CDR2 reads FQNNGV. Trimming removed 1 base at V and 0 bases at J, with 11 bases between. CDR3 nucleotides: TGTGCCAGCAGCTTAGTAGGTGGGGCTAGCACAGATACGCAGTATTTT. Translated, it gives CASSLVGGASTDTQYF.

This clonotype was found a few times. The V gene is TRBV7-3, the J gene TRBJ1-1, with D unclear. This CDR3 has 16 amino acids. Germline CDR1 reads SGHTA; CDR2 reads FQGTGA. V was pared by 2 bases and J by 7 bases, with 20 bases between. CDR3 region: CASSLSGGTIKDEAFF. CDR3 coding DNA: TGTGCCAGCAGCTTATCTGGAGGAACCATTAAAGATGAAGCTTTCTTT.

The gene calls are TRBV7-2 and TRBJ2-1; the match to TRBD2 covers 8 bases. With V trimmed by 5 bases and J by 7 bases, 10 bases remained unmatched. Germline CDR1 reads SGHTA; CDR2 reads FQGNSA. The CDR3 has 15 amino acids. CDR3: CASSVSRGGVNEQFF. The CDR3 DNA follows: TGTGCCAGCAGCGTGAGTCGGGGGGGGGTAAATGAGCAGTTCTTC.